This T cell receptor (beta chain) stems from a study of shared clonotypes between healthy human individuals. Across several immunoSEQ plates, the genomic DNA of each subset was split evenly. TCRdb's copy holds only in-frame clones and misses some; the assay was immunoSEQ multiplex PCR. There are around 580,000 clones in the sample; roughly 98% occur only once, and approximately 0.3% lies in the top ten. Naive CD8 cells were CD45RO-negative, positively selected for CCR7, excluding terminally differentiated effector memory CD45RA+ cells. Donors comprised healthy HIV-negative adults lacking recent acute infections or vaccinations. All donors were Caucasian adults living in Nashville, Tennessee. The sample consisted of naive CD8+ T cells sorted from blood. The receptor was isolated from a man aged 25 to 45 in good health.

CDR3 coding DNA: TGTGCCAGCAGTGAAGCGGGCAGGGCCTCCTACGAGCAGTACTTC. This encodes CASSEAGRASYEQYF. The chain employs TRBV6-1 and TRBJ2-7; maybe TRBD1 (5 bases). CDR1 MNHNS and CDR2 SASEGT come from the germline V gene. V was cut by 0 bases and J by 0 bases, with 9 bases left in between. The CDR3 sequence is 15 residues long.